These T cell receptor beta chains were read from a single sample in a study of regulatory T cells in long-lasting Graves disease. TCRdb ran MiXCR on the multiplex PCR reads and lists one entry per CDR3 protein. The table records under 500,000 distinct CDR3 sequences, around 21% of them present only once. The sequencing here drew on peripheral blood mononuclear cells (PBMCs), taken when the disease was refractory, from a patient treated with antithyroid drugs. These receptors were taken from a female donor with Graves disease. Both conserved end residues are part of each CDR3. Each record gives: V gene, J gene, clone size, D gene, CDR3 DNA, CDR3 protein. The D gene is left open where the match is weak. Size is stated for part of the rows, as once, few or many counts, or as a class when the clone is expanded.

V: TRBV11-2
J: TRBJ2-1
size: NA
D: TRBD2
DNA: TGTGCCAGCAGCTTCCTAGCGGGGGGCCGCCACAATGAGCAGTTCTTC
CDR3: CASSFLAGGRHNEQFF

V: TRBV6-1
J: TRBJ2-7
size: NA
D: NA
DNA: TGTGCCAGCCGCGGAAAGGTCTCCTACGAGCAGTACTTC
CDR3: CASRGKVSYEQYF

V: TRBV5-5
J: TRBJ1-2
size: many
D: NA
DNA: TGTGCCAGCAGCCGTCCGTTGAGCTATGGCTACACCTTC
CDR3: CASSRPLSYGYTF

V: TRBV18
J: TRBJ2-7
size: NA
D: TRBD2
DNA: TGTGCCAGCTCACCACCTGTGACTAGCGGGAGATACGAGCAGTACTTC
CDR3: CASSPPVTSGRYEQYF

V: TRBV10-3
J: TRBJ1-4
size: many
D: NA
DNA: TGTGCCATCAGGGGAGGGGATGAAAAACTGTTTTTT
CDR3: CAIRGGDEKLFF

V: TRBV7-9
J: TRBJ1-6
size: many
D: TRBD1
DNA: TGTGCCAGCAGCTTAGCCGGGACAGGAGATTCACCCCTCCACTTT
CDR3: CASSLAGTGDSPLHF

V: TRBV6-1
J: TRBJ1-5
size: NA
D: TRBD1
DNA: TGTGCCAGCGCGGACAGGGGGTATCAGCCCCAGCATTTT
CDR3: CASADRGYQPQHF

V: TRBV28
J: TRBJ1-1
size: many
D: NA
DNA: TGTGCCAGCAGGCCCTACTGGGGGGCTAGCACTGAAGCTTTCTTT
CDR3: CASRPYWGASTEAFF

V: TRBV12-3/TRBV12-4
J: TRBJ1-2
size: many
D: NA
DNA: TGTGCCAGCAGCCGGGGGGGCGGTACTAACTATGGCTACACCTTC
CDR3: CASSRGGGTNYGYTF

V: TRBV2
J: TRBJ2-7
size: many
D: TRBD2
DNA: TGTGCCAGCAGTGGGCTCTTCTCCGGGACTAGCGGGCCTGACGAGCAGTACTTC
CDR3: CASSGLFSGTSGPDEQYF

V: TRBV27
J: TRBJ1-4
size: many
D: NA
DNA: TGTGCCAGCAGTTTAGAGGCCAGGGCCGAAAAACTGTTTTTT
CDR3: CASSLEARAEKLFF

V: TRBV6-1
J: TRBJ1-2
size: many
D: NA
DNA: TGTGCCAGCAGTGAGTTTTATCGGGGTTCGGATGGCTACACCTTC
CDR3: CASSEFYRGSDGYTF

V: TRBV11-2
J: TRBJ2-3
size: NA
D: NA
DNA: TGTGCCAGCAGCCCAGATGCCTATACGCAGTATTTT
CDR3: CASSPDAYTQYF

V: TRBV5-6
J: TRBJ1-1
size: NA
D: NA
DNA: TGTGCCAGCAGCCTTCGATCCTCGAACACTGAAGCTTTCTTT
CDR3: CASSLRSSNTEAFF

V: TRBV2
J: TRBJ2-7
size: many
D: TRBD1
DNA: TGTGCCAGCAGGGAGACAGGGGATTACGAGCAGTACTTC
CDR3: CASRETGDYEQYF

V: TRBV19
J: TRBJ2-2
size: NA
D: TRBD2
DNA: TGTGCCAGTTGGGGGGGGATCGGGACCGGGGAGCTGTTTTTT
CDR3: CASWGGIGTGELFF

V: TRBV11-2
J: TRBJ2-7
size: few
D: TRBD2
DNA: TGTGCCAGCAGAACTCTAGCGGGAGGACACTACGAGCAGTACTTC
CDR3: CASRTLAGGHYEQYF

V: TRBV6-1
J: TRBJ2-2
size: many
D: NA
DNA: TGTGCCAGCAGTGGGACTTTCCTCACCGGGGAGCTGTTTTTT
CDR3: CASSGTFLTGELFF

V: TRBV9
J: TRBJ1-5
size: NA
D: TRBD1
DNA: TGTGCCAGCACCTCGGGACAGGAATATAGCAATCAGCCCCAGCATTTT
CDR3: CASTSGQEYSNQPQHF

V: TRBV7-9
J: TRBJ1-1
size: NA
D: NA
DNA: TGTGCCAGCAGCTTAGCGGAGGGTTCCGTGCAGCAGCCTTTCTTT
CDR3: CASSLAEGSVQQPFF

V: TRBV9
J: TRBJ2-7
size: NA
D: TRBD2
DNA: TGTGCCAGCAGCGGAGGACTAGCGGAGGAGCAGTACTTC
CDR3: CASSGGLAEEQYF

V: TRBV30
J: TRBJ2-7
size: few
D: NA
DNA: TGTGCCTGGAGTGTAGCGCAGGCGAACTACGAGCAGTACTTC
CDR3: CAWSVAQANYEQYF

V: TRBV2
J: TRBJ2-2
size: many
D: TRBD1
DNA: TGTGCCAGCACCCGGGACAGGGGGTTGCGATCGAACACCGGGGAGCTGTTTTTT
CDR3: CASTRDRGLRSNTGELFF

V: TRBV27
J: TRBJ1-1
size: many
D: TRBD1
DNA: TGTGCCAGCACACCCAGGGGGCTTGGTGAAGCTTTCTTT
CDR3: CASTPRGLGEAFF

V: TRBV28
J: TRBJ1-1
size: many
D: NA
DNA: TGTGCCACCTCGGAGAAAGACACTGAAGCTTTCTTT
CDR3: CATSEKDTEAFF

V: TRBV19
J: TRBJ2-7
size: once
D: TRBD1
DNA: TGTGCCAGTACCGGGGACAGTCCCTACGAGCAGTACTTC
CDR3: CASTGDSPYEQYF

V: TRBV7-9
J: TRBJ1-1
size: many
D: TRBD1
DNA: TGTGCCAGCAGCCGACAGGGGGCCCTAAACACTGAAGCTTTCTTT
CDR3: CASSRQGALNTEAFF

V: TRBV3-1
J: TRBJ2-5
size: many
D: TRBD2
DNA: TGTGCCAGCAGCCAATTATGGACTAGCGGGTACCAAGAGACCCAGTACTTC
CDR3: CASSQLWTSGYQETQYF

V: TRBV20-1
J: TRBJ2-2
size: few
D: NA
DNA: TGCAGTGCCACCCGGACTAACCCGGGGGAGCTGTTTTTT
CDR3: CSATRTNPGELFF

V: TRBV29-1
J: TRBJ1-1
size: many
D: TRBD1
DNA: TGCAGCGTTCACAGGGGGCGGCTCACTGAAGCTTTCTTT
CDR3: CSVHRGRLTEAFF

V: TRBV28
J: TRBJ2-7
size: NA
D: TRBD1
DNA: TGTGCCAACAGTTTCGGGACAGACTCCTACGAGCAGTACTTC
CDR3: CANSFGTDSYEQYF

V: TRBV5-1
J: TRBJ2-7
size: NA
D: NA
DNA: TGCGCCAGCAGGTTCGGGCAATTATACGAGCAGTACTTC
CDR3: CASRFGQLYEQYF

V: TRBV20-1
J: TRBJ1-5
size: many
D: TRBD1
DNA: TGCAGTGCTAGAGATGGTTGGGACAGGGGGCAGGAGGTGCGTCAGCCCCAGCATTTT
CDR3: CSARDGWDRGQEVRQPQHF

V: TRBV19
J: TRBJ1-5
size: NA
D: NA
DNA: TGTGCCAGTAGTATTTTTGGGGATAGGCAGCCCCAGCATTTT
CDR3: CASSIFGDRQPQHF

V: TRBV11-2
J: TRBJ2-7
size: many
D: NA
DNA: TGTGCCAGCAGCAACCCGACCGGGGGTTCCTACGAGCAGTACTTC
CDR3: CASSNPTGGSYEQYF

V: TRBV28
J: TRBJ2-4
size: NA
D: NA
DNA: TGTGCCAGCAGCGCCGCGGGGAGGGCCAAAAACATTCAGTACTTC
CDR3: CASSAAGRAKNIQYF

V: TRBV5-6
J: TRBJ2-4
size: NA
D: TRBD2
DNA: TGTGCCAGCAGCTTGCGGCTAGCGGGAGCCCCCCCCTACATTCAGTACTTC
CDR3: CASSLRLAGAPPYIQYF

V: TRBV29-1
J: TRBJ2-2
size: few
D: NA
DNA: TGCAGCGTTGGAGATAGTAGGGGCACCGGGGAGCTGTTTTTT
CDR3: CSVGDSRGTGELFF

V: TRBV19
J: TRBJ1-1
size: many
D: TRBD1
DNA: TGTGCCAGTAGTATGGACGCAGGGGGCAGGAACACTGAAGCTTTCTTT
CDR3: CASSMDAGGRNTEAFF

V: TRBV18
J: TRBJ2-7
size: many
D: NA
DNA: TGTGCCAGCTCACCATCTCCGATATCCTACGAGCAGTACTTC
CDR3: CASSPSPISYEQYF

V: TRBV7-2
J: TRBJ1-4
size: many
D: TRBD1
DNA: TGTGCCAGCAGCCGCGGGACAGGAAATGAAAAACTGTTTTTT
CDR3: CASSRGTGNEKLFF

V: TRBV19
J: TRBJ2-4
size: many
D: TRBD2
DNA: TGTGCCAGTAGTCCTAGCGGGAGTCCAAGGATAGCCAAAAACATTCAGTACTTC
CDR3: CASSPSGSPRIAKNIQYF